This paragraph covers one T cell receptor beta chain sequence. Its target is unknown. These data come from a study of cytomegalovirus exposure and HLA in healthy donors. Study-wide background: HLA-typed donors were the source of about 90 million unique TCRs held in an early data release.

The CDR3 consists of 14 residues. The germline CDR1 and CDR2 sequences are ENHRY and SYGVKD. Deletions cut 2 bases from V and 3 bases from J, with 10 bases between. Study outcomes and limitations: It was 150 to 200 TCR beta chains that were listed as cytomegalovirus-associated. Most TCR sequences were uncommon, yet certain public TCRs appeared in many donors. High sensitivity and specificity were reportedly achieved when the classifier diagnosed cytomegalovirus status.

PCR primers comprised 60 Vbeta and 13 Jbeta primers. Profiling relied on immunoSEQ multiplex PCR, and the TCRdb table lists in-frame clones only, not all of them. Seen in this sample are 110,000 to 150,000 clones; the ten most common clones hold 0.75% to 1%. The sample was PBMCs. V and J are TRBV10-3 and TRBJ1-2; a possible D gene is TRBD1 (6 bases). This receptor was taken from a male donor in good health and CMV-seronegative. The CDR3 sequence: CAISERRTDYGYTF. The DNA for the CDR3 is TGTGCCATCAGTGAGAGGCGGACAGACTATGGCTACACCTTC.